One and the same sample provided the 12 T cell receptor beta chains below, sequenced in a study of T-cell memory formation after mild COVID-19. From the 5' RACE reads, TCRdb called clonotypes with MiXCR, one entry per CDR3 protein. The data hold about 390,000 distinct CDR3 sequences, with roughly 15% observed a single time. The specimen sequenced was PBMCs or a T cell subset sorted from them (not recorded which). Receptors originate from a young man who had mild COVID-19 (a few samples of this study predate the infection). Cell type and time point are not known.

This clonotype was found a few times. V usage is TRBV4-3 and J usage is TRBJ2-4; D remains unclear. Germline lookup yields CDR1 LGHNA and CDR2 YSLEER. The CDR3 is 15 residues long. V was clipped by 5 bases and J by 2 bases, with 13 bases between them. For the CDR3, the DNA is TGCGCCAGCAGCGCTGTATACATTACCAAAAACATTCAGTACTTC. It translates to CASSAVYITKNIQYF.

The chain employs TRBV12-3 or TRBV12-4 and TRBJ1-1; D is possibly TRBD1 (5 bases). CDR3 length: 17 residues. Trimming pared 1 base from V and 4 bases from J, leaving 19 bases between. CDR3 sequence: CASSLGYLLGDPTEAFF. CDR3 nucleotides: TGTGCCAGCAGTTTAGGCTACCTACTGGGGGATCCCACTGAAGCTTTCTTT.

This clonotype showed up many times. This rearrangement joins TRBV7-2 to TRBJ2-3; D unclear. V dropped 3 bases and J dropped 6 bases, with 4 bases sitting between them. Germline CDR1 SGHTA, CDR2 FQGNSA. The CDR3 runs 11 residues. CDR3 sequence: CASSFEDTQYF. In DNA, the CDR3 is TGTGCCAGCAGCTTCGAGGATACGCAGTATTTT.

The chain combines TRBV6-1 with TRBJ2-5; either TRBD1 or TRBD2 may supply D (5 bases each). The V end lost 8 bases, the J end lost 4 bases, and 20 bases lay between the germline ends. Germline lookup yields CDR1 MNHNS and CDR2 SASEGT. This CDR3 contains 15 residues. CDR3 coding DNA: TGTGCCAGCGGCCCCGGGACCCACTGGGGAGAGACCCAGTACTTC. Amino acid sequence: CASGPGTHWGETQYF.

CDR3 protein: CASSITRDSAHFYNEQFF. The CDR3 region has the DNA TGTGCCAGCAGCATAACCCGGGACAGCGCCCATTTCTACAATGAGCAGTTCTTC. V gene TRBV7-9 combines with J gene TRBJ2-1; 7 bases line up with TRBD1. CDR3 length equals 18 residues. Germline V gene lookup returns CDR1 SEHNR and CDR2 FQNEAQ (reference sequence). With V trimmed by 5 bases and J by 3 bases, 16 bases remained unmatched. Full variable domain (remainder filled in from reference TRBV7-9 and TRBJ2-1): DTGVSQNPRHKITKRGQNVTFRCDPISEHNRLYWYRQTLGQGPEFLTYFQNEAQLEKSRLLSDRFSAERPKGSFSTLEIQRTEQGDSAMYLCASSITRDSAHFYNEQFFGPGTRLTVL.

V is TRBV7-6 and J is TRBJ1-1; D gene ambiguous. CDR3 length: 15 amino acids. Germline loops: CDR1 SGHVS, CDR2 FNYEAQ. The V end lost 3 bases, the J end lost 1 base, and 12 bases lay between the germline ends. CDR3 sequence reads: CASSFSADPNTEAFF. Here the CDR3 DNA reads TGTGCCAGCAGCTTTTCAGCGGACCCGAACACTGAAGCTTTCTTT.

The sample holds a few counts of this clonotype. The chain links TRBV20-1 to TRBJ1-5; D is undetermined. The germline V gene encodes CDR1 DFQATT and CDR2 SNEGSKA (reference sequence). With 0 bases removed from V and 7 bases from J, the gap between germline ends came to 19 bases. CDR3 length equals 16 residues. CDR3 loop: CSARDRRSGDGQPQHF. The CDR3 DNA reads TGCAGTGCTAGAGATCGGAGGTCCGGGGATGGGCAGCCCCAGCATTTT.

The V call is TRBV7-2, the J call TRBJ2-3; D is possibly TRBD2 (6 bases). Germline loops: CDR1 SGHTA, CDR2 FQGNSA. The CDR3 consists of 15 residues. V lost 5 bases to trimming and J lost 0 bases, with 12 bases between them. CDR3 sequence reads: CASSRSGLSTDTQYF. Written as DNA, the CDR3 is TGTGCCAGCAGCCGGAGCGGGCTCAGCACAGATACGCAGTATTTT.

This clonotype has a handful of counts. V usage is TRBV4-3 and J usage is TRBJ1-4, with 9 nucleotides matching TRBD1. The CDR3 contains 17 residues. Germline assignment: CDR1 LGHNA and CDR2 YSLEER. J was trimmed by 7 bases and V by 1 base; bases with no gene match: 10. CDR3 DNA: TGCGCCAGCAGCCAAGCCTTACTGACAGGGGGAGCTGAAAAACTGTTTTTT. It translates to CASSQALLTGGAEKLFF.

This chain uses TRBV5-1 with TRBJ2-3; TRBD1 is a possible D gene (5 bases). CDR3 length: 16 residues. CDR1 and CDR2 from the germline V gene are SGHRS and YFSETQ. V dropped 4 bases and J dropped 6 bases, with 21 bases sitting between them. This CDR3 is CASSPTPGQGSDTQYF. The CDR3 DNA is TGCGCCAGCAGCCCGACGCCCGGCCAGGGATCCGATACGCAGTATTTT.

This chain connects TRBV7-9 to TRBJ1-2, with 7 bases identical to TRBD1. CDR3 size: 16 residues. Germline V CDR1 and CDR2: SEHNR, FQNEAQ (reference sequence). The trim removed 5 bases at V and 5 bases at J, leaving 14 bases unmatched. The DNA for the CDR3 is TGTGCCAGCAGCCAGGGGGAGGGCGGGCCAATTTATGGCTACACCTTC. Translated: CASSQGEGGPIYGYTF. Variable domain in full (rest from reference TRBV7-9 and TRBJ1-2): DTGVSQNPRHKITKRGQNVTFRCDPISEHNRLYWYRQTLGQGPEFLTYFQNEAQLEKSRLLSDRFSAERPKGSFSTLEIQRTEQGDSAMYLCASSQGEGGPIYGYTFGSGTRLTVV.

This clonotype was counted many times. This chain links TRBV4-2 with TRBJ2-3, with 7 bases aligning to TRBD2. The CDR3 extends over 17 amino acids. Germline V gene lookup returns CDR1 LGHNA and CDR2 YNFKEQ. After removal of 1 base from V and 5 bases from J, the junction contained 12 bases not matched to a gene. The CDR3 reads CASSQAPSSGAGDTQYF. The CDR3 DNA sequence: TGTGCCAGCAGCCAAGCGCCTTCGAGCGGGGCCGGAGATACGCAGTATTTT.